These T cell receptor beta chains were read from a single sample in a study of cytomegalovirus exposure and HLA in healthy donors. Assay: immunoSEQ multiplex PCR; the TCRdb copy retains only in-frame clones and omits some. The sample has approximately 160,000 clones, more than 65% seen once. The sample taken for sequencing was PBMCs. The origin of the receptors is a man younger than 35 in good health and CMV-seropositive. Each CDR3 is given with its conserved first and last residue. The D gene is left open where the match is weak. Only part of the rows carry a size: once, few, many, or a class if the clone is expanded.

TRBJ2-6	TRBV7-3	-	-	14	TGTGCCAGCACCACCCCGGGGGGGGCCAACGTCCTGACTTTC	CASTTPGGANVLTF
TRBJ2-1	TRBV7-3	-	-	13	TGTGCCAGCAGCCCGACTTCAAGAGATGAGCAGTTCTTC	CASSPTSRDEQFF
TRBJ2-1	TRBV5-1	-	-	18	TGCGCCAGCAGCTGGGGCGTAGTAGGTGGGGGCCACGACGGCGAGCAGTTCTTC	CASSWGVVGGGHDGEQFF
TRBJ1-2	TRBV27	TRBD1	-	15	TGTGCCAGCAGTTTAAAGGTGGGACAGCAGTATGGCTACACCTTC	CASSLKVGQQYGYTF
TRBJ1-5	TRBV5-1	TRBD1	-	20	TGCGCCAGCACGCTCGTCGGGGGACAGATAGTCCCCCGTAGCAATCAGCCCCAGCATTTT	CASTLVGGQIVPRSNQPQHF
TRBJ1-5	TRBV10-1	-	-	15	TGCGCCAGCAGACGTCTTGACTCTAGCAATCAGCCCCAGCATTTT	CASRRLDSSNQPQHF
TRBJ2-1	TRBV29-1	-	-	12	TGCAGCGTTCTCCGGGACACCGTAGTTAGATTCTTC	CSVLRDTVVRFF
TRBJ2-1	TRBV10-3	TRBD2	-	16	TGTGCCATCAGTGAGACTAGCGGGGGGACCTACAATGAGCAGTTCTTC	CAISETSGGTYNEQFF
TRBJ1-5	TRBV7-9	-	-	14	TGTGCCAGCAGCTTGGACAGTAACAATCAGCCCCAGCATTTT	CASSLDSNNQPQHF
TRBJ2-3	TRBV9	-	-	13	TGTGCCAGCAGCCGCCCTCCTACGAATACGCAGTATTTT	CASSRPPTNTQYF
TRBJ1-1	TRBV5-1	TRBD1	-	14	TGCGCCAGCAGCTTGGGACAGGGTGGCACTGAAGCTTTCTTT	CASSLGQGGTEAFF
TRBJ1-5	TRBV10-2	TRBD1	few	15	TGCGCCAGCAGCCCCGACAGGGGGTTAGGTCAGCCCCAGCATTTT	CASSPDRGLGQPQHF
TRBJ1-1	TRBV5-3	TRBD1	-	15	TGTGCCAGAAGCCGTGAACAGGGGCCTCACACTGAAGCTTTCTTT	CARSREQGPHTEAFF
TRBJ2-3	TRBV6-1	-	-	14	TGTGCCAGCAGTGAGAGGGGGTCCTCGGCTACGCAGTATTTT	CASSERGSSATQYF
TRBJ1-1	TRBV5-5	TRBD1	-	16	TGTGCCAGCAGCCCGGGACAGGGGGCATGGGACACTGAAGCTTTCTTT	CASSPGQGAWDTEAFF
TRBJ2-6	TRBV28	-	-	13	TGTGCCAGCATAGCCTCTGGGGCCAACGTCCTGACTTTC	CASIASGANVLTF
TRBJ1-1	TRBV9	-	-	15	TGTGCCAGCAGCGTAGAACCCGACATGAACACTGAAGCTTTCTTT	CASSVEPDMNTEAFF
TRBJ2-2	TRBV6-1	-	-	15	TGTGCCAGCAGACCTAATCAGGCGAACACCGGGGAGCTGTTTTTT	CASRPNQANTGELFF
TRBJ1-1	TRBV6-1	-	-	14	TGTGCCAGCAGTGAACCGGGGGTGAACACTGAAGCTTTCTTT	CASSEPGVNTEAFF
TRBJ2-1	TRBV29-1	-	-	15	TGCAGCGGCAGGGACACCTCCCGCTCCTACAATGAGCAGTTCTTC	CSGRDTSRSYNEQFF
TRBJ1-1	TRBV19	-	-	16	TGTGCCAGTAGTAAGAAAGGGGGATGGGATAACACTGAAGCTTTCTTT	CASSKKGGWDNTEAFF
TRBJ1-1	TRBV5-1	-	-	14	TGCGCCAGCAGGCAGACAGCCAATCTCCTCGAAGCTTTCTTT	CASRQTANLLEAFF
TRBJ2-1	TRBV14	TRBD2	few	20	TGTGCCAGCAGCCAAGTAGGCGGCTATAGCGGGGGGAGCTCCTACAATGAGCAGTTCTTC	CASSQVGGYSGGSSYNEQFF
TRBJ2-5	TRBV7-9	-	-	11	TGTGCCAGCAGCCGGGACACCCTCATGTACTTC	CASSRDTLMYF
TRBJ2-7	TRBV15	TRBD2	once	17	TGTGCCACCAGCAGAGATGTGATGGGTCTAGCGGGAGTTGAGCAGTACTTC	CATSRDVMGLAGVEQYF
TRBJ2-7	TRBV28	TRBD1	-	13	TGTGCCAGCAGCGCCGACAGGGCCTACGAGCAGTACTTC	CASSADRAYEQYF
TRBJ1-2	TRBV5-1	TRBD1	-	16	TGCGCCAGCAGCTTCCCCGGACAGGGAAGAAGGTATGGCTACACCTTC	CASSFPGQGRRYGYTF
TRBJ2-2	TRBV19	TRBD1	-	16	TGTGCCAGTAGTTACTCTCCGACAGGGGACACCGGGGAGCTGTTTTTT	CASSYSPTGDTGELFF